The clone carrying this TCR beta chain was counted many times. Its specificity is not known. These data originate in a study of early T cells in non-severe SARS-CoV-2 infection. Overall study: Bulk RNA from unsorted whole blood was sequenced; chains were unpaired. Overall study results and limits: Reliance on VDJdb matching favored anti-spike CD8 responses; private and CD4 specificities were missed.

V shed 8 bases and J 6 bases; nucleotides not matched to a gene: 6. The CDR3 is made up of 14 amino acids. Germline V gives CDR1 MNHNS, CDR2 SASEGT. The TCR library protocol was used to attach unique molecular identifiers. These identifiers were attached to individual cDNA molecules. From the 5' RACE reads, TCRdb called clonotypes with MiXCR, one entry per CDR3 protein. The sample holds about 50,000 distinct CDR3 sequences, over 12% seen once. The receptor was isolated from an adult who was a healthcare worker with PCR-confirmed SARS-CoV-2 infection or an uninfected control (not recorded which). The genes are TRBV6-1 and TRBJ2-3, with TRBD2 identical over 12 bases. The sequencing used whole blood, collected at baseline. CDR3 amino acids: CASSSGGEWDTQYF. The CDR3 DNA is TGTGCCAGCTCTAGCGGGGGGGAGTGGGATACGCAGTATTTT.